This TCR beta chain was captured by sequencing in a study of graft-versus-host responses after intestinal transplantation. Only one count was recorded for this clone. The protocol was immunoSEQ multiplex PCR, while the TCRdb copy is restricted to in-frame clones and leaves out a portion. The sample has 20,000 to 25,000 clones; 50% to 70% are singletons. The culture paired approximately 200,000 irradiated violet-dye-labeled stimulators with approximately 200,000 CFSE-labeled responders. The ends were cut back, 7 bases at V and 1 base at J, with 8 bases in the middle. The CDR3 runs to 12 residues. From germline, CDR1 is ENHRY and CDR2 SYGVKD.

The rearrangement uses TRBV10-3 and TRBJ2-7; weak D call: TRBD1 (5 bases). The TCR comes from a human patient who received an intestinal transplant. The input for sequencing was alloreactive CD4+ T cells from a mixed lymphocyte reaction culture, taken before intestinal transplant. As to subset: CFSE-low proliferating T cells sorted from approximately 6-day pre-transplant mixed lymphocyte reaction (GvH or HvG direction). CDR3 amino acids: CAIKGHSYEQYF. The CDR3 DNA is TGTGCCATCAAAGGACATTCCTACGAGCAGTACTTC.